The rows below give T cell receptor beta chains drawn from one sample of a study of T cell responses to AZD1222 COVID-19 vaccine. TCRdb's copy holds only in-frame clones and misses some; the assay was immunoSEQ multiplex PCR. This sample has over 110,000 clones, with about 92% found just once. This sample comprised peripheral blood, obtained after recovery from COVID-19. The receptors originated from an adult who had recovered from COVID-19. Each CDR3 is given with its conserved first and last residue. Each record gives: J gene, CDR3 length, V gene, clone size, CDR3 protein. For some rows the clone size is stated as once, few or many, or as a class when expanded; others skip it.

TRBJ2-5 16 TRBV28 . CASRAGTRGIRETQYF
TRBJ2-7 18 TRBV11-2 . CASSLTTSGSNSTDEQYF
TRBJ2-5 15 TRBV3-1/TRBV3-2 once CASSQGTSSQETQYF
TRBJ2-1 15 TRBV28 . CASRPGTGGYNEQFF
TRBJ1-5 15 TRBV28 . CASRARGYSNQPQHF
TRBJ2-7 14 TRBV10-2 . CASRILAGAGEQYF
TRBJ2-1 20 TRBV24-1 . CATSDGPGTGDVRSYNEQFF
TRBJ2-1 16 TRBV13 . CASSLETSGSYNEQFF
TRBJ2-1 15 TRBV4-1 . CASSQWTGVDNEQFF
TRBJ2-3 17 TRBV16 . CASSPLGSLTLSDTQYF
TRBJ2-1 19 TRBV2 . CASSVVSSASGSLYNEQFF
TRBJ2-7 14 TRBV5-6 . CASSLRDYSYEQYF
TRBJ1-1 15 TRBV6-5 . CASSYSHTGNTEAFF
TRBJ1-6 17 TRBV5-6 . CASSLRSFIDYNSPLHF
TRBJ1-5 16 TRBV11-2 . CASSLLDRGSNQPQHF
TRBJ2-2 15 TRBV6-8 . CASSYAGGLNGELFF
TRBJ1-2 12 TRBV29-1 . CSVGGENYGYTF
TRBJ1-6 13 TRBV7-3 . CASSSLTSSPLHF
TRBJ2-3 13 TRBV29-1 once CSVDGQGPDTQYF
TRBJ2-2 14 TRBV28 . CASSQDRVGGELFF
TRBJ2-3 15 TRBV2 once CASSEGAGGGDTQYF
TRBJ1-1 15 TRBV9 once CASSVGILGQAEAFF
TRBJ2-1 11 TRBV7-7 . CASSGGHEQFF
TRBJ2-1 16 TRBV7-9 few CASSPRTSGTRNEQFF
TRBJ1-1 15 TRBV28 . CASSPTLGGNTEAFF
TRBJ1-6 14 TRBV9 . CASSARQGNSPLHF
TRBJ1-3 17 TRBV5-8 . CASSPRRTGYSGNTIYF
TRBJ2-7 13 TRBV2 . CASRSGTGHEQYF
TRBJ2-2 17 TRBV6-2/TRBV6-3 . CASSYSRTSGSTGELFF
TRBJ2-5 14 TRBV4-1 . CASSHPGQGETQYF
TRBJ2-7 15 TRBV7-6 . CASSSPGLAPYEQYF
TRBJ2-7 13 TRBV5-1 . CASSRQGSYEQYF
TRBJ2-3 14 TRBV9 . CASSVTGAEDTQYF
TRBJ2-5 13 TRBV10-3 once CAISEGLLVGQYF
TRBJ2-4 16 TRBV5-1 . CASSAEHKAGGNIQYF
TRBJ1-4 13 TRBV12-3/TRBV12-4 . CASSLRGEEKLFF
TRBJ1-5 16 TRBV10-3 . CAISESDRAGNQPQHF
TRBJ2-2 18 TRBV4-2 once CASSQDLTSSQWVGELFF
TRBJ2-7 17 TRBV19 . CASSISASGSFRYEQYF
TRBJ2-7 14 TRBV9 . CASSVSQGEGEQYF
TRBJ2-1 15 TRBV20-1 . CSASIAGLRDNEQFF
TRBJ2-1 17 TRBV4-1 few CASSQFIDRGPNNEQFF
TRBJ2-7 13 TRBV12-5 . CASGLDGRYEQYF
TRBJ2-2 17 TRBV11-3 . CASSLERGAGGAGELFF
TRBJ2-7 14 TRBV28 . CASSLTGGRYEQYF
TRBJ2-3 14 TRBV18 . CASSPGTFTDTQYF
TRBJ2-1 15 TRBV9 . CASSVVGQDYNEQFF
TRBJ2-7 15 TRBV6-5 few CASYWGQGAGGEQYF
TRBJ1-1 15 TRBV18 . CASSPEAGGRTEAFF
TRBJ2-5 14 TRBV10-1 . CASSDVDREETQYF